The rows below give T cell receptor beta chains drawn from one sample of a study of regulatory T cells in long-lasting Graves disease. TCRdb independently ran MiXCR on the multiplex PCR reads; one entry per CDR3 protein. Of about 430,000 distinct CDR3 sequences detected, over 12% appear once; the ten largest clones hold approximately 7.8%. This sample was shared with a second study, whose subject was T cells in Graves' hyperthyroidism and ophthalmopathy.

The material sequenced was peripheral blood mononuclear cells (PBMCs), taken at new diagnosis, from a patient treated with antithyroid drugs. The source of these receptors is a woman in her 40s with Graves disease. Each CDR3 is given with its conserved first and last residue. D genes are given only for firm matches. Clone size, where shown, is once, few, many, or a class for clones that have expanded.

V	J	D	size	DNA	CDR3
TRBV7-6	TRBJ2-7	NA	many	TGTGCCAGCAGCTTAGGGGGGGGGACAGGCTCCTACGAGCAGTACTTC	CASSLGGGTGSYEQYF
TRBV5-1	TRBJ2-1	TRBD2	NA	TGCGCCAGCAGCTTCTTTAGCGGGTACAATGAGCAGTTCTTC	CASSFFSGYNEQFF
TRBV12-3/TRBV12-4	TRBJ2-1	TRBD2	NA	TGTGCCAGCAGTTTAATCGCGGGAGGCGATGAGCAGTTCTTC	CASSLIAGGDEQFF
TRBV30	TRBJ1-3	NA	NA	TGTGCCTGGAATCGCGTTGGAAACACCATATATTTT	CAWNRVGNTIYF
TRBV7-6	TRBJ2-7	TRBD1	NA	TGTGCCAGCAGCGAATCGGGACAGGATAACGAGCAGTACTTC	CASSESGQDNEQYF
TRBV7-9	TRBJ2-3	TRBD1	many	TGTGCCAGCAGCCCGCGACAGGGGACGGGAACAGATACGCAGTATTTT	CASSPRQGTGTDTQYF
TRBV6-1	TRBJ2-1	NA	few	TGTGCCAGCAGACACACCGGGACACAGCAGTTCTTC	CASRHTGTQQFF
TRBV19	TRBJ2-1	NA	many	TGTGCCACCCTCGGGGACCTCAAATACAATGAGCAGTTCTTC	CATLGDLKYNEQFF
TRBV29-1	TRBJ2-3	TRBD2	many	TGCAGCGTTTCCGGGACTAGCCCAGATACGCAGTATTTT	CSVSGTSPDTQYF
TRBV5-1	TRBJ2-7	TRBD1	NA	TGCGCCAGCAGCTGGACAGGGGGTCAGGACGAGCAGTACTTC	CASSWTGGQDEQYF
TRBV11-2	TRBJ2-3	NA	many	TGTGCCAGCAGATTTAGCACAGATACGCAGTATTTT	CASRFSTDTQYF
TRBV19	TRBJ2-7	NA	few	TGTGCCAGTAGGCCGGGACGGGGCTCCTACGAGCAGTACTTC	CASRPGRGSYEQYF
TRBV20-1	TRBJ2-3	TRBD2	NA	TGCAGTGCTAGGCCGCTAGCGGGGTTCACAGATACGCAGTATTTT	CSARPLAGFTDTQYF
TRBV30	TRBJ2-1	NA	many	TGTGCCTGGTTCGGGGGTACGAAGGACAATGAGCAGTTCTTC	CAWFGGTKDNEQFF
TRBV5-6	TRBJ1-2	TRBD1	many	TGTGCCAGCAGCTTGCGACAGGGGGTCTATGGCTACACCTTC	CASSLRQGVYGYTF
TRBV20-1	TRBJ2-7	TRBD2	many	TGCAGTGCGCGTCCCGGGACTAGCGGGAGTTTCCACGAGCAGTACTTC	CSARPGTSGSFHEQYF
TRBV19	TRBJ2-1	TRBD2	many	TGTGCCAGTAGTAGAGGGAGGACTAGCGGGAGGGTGGGTTGGACCTACAATGAGCAGTTCTTC	CASSRGRTSGRVGWTYNEQFF
TRBV28	TRBJ1-5	TRBD1	few	TGTGCCAGCAAATATGGGGCAGGGGGCATGCCCCAGCATTTT	CASKYGAGGMPQHF
TRBV10-3	TRBJ2-7	TRBD2	NA	TGTGCCATCAGTGTTCGGGAGGGCGGCTACGAGCAGTACTTC	CAISVREGGYEQYF
TRBV11-1	TRBJ2-1	NA	many	TGTGCCAGCAGCCCTCAGAGTCCGAACAATGAGCAGTTCTTC	CASSPQSPNNEQFF
TRBV14	TRBJ2-1	NA	many	TGTGCCAGCAGCCCCTGGAGGTACCCTCAGGGAGGTGAGCAGTTCTTC	CASSPWRYPQGGEQFF
TRBV7-9	TRBJ2-7	TRBD2	NA	TGTGCCAGCAGCTTCCCAAACCGTCTAGCGGGAAACTCCTACGAGCAGTACTTC	CASSFPNRLAGNSYEQYF
TRBV28	TRBJ2-7	TRBD2	many	TGTGCCAGCAGCCCGGGACTAGCGGGAGTTGAGCAGTACTTC	CASSPGLAGVEQYF
TRBV7-3	TRBJ1-1	NA	few	TGTGCCAGCAGCTTAAACCCCAGGGGCATGAACACTGAAGCTTTCTTT	CASSLNPRGMNTEAFF
TRBV6-1	TRBJ2-7	NA	few	TGTGCCAGCAAAACAGACAGGATCGCCTACGAGCAGTACTTC	CASKTDRIAYEQYF
TRBV27	TRBJ1-1	TRBD1	few	TGTGCCAGCAGTTCCATACAGGGGGACGTTGAAGCTTTCTTT	CASSSIQGDVEAFF
TRBV7-3	TRBJ2-5	TRBD2	many	TGTGCCAGCAGCTTAACAGCGGGGGAAGCCCAAGAGACCCAGTACTTC	CASSLTAGEAQETQYF
TRBV18	TRBJ2-3	TRBD1	many	TGTGCCAGCTCACCACCAACCGGACAGGGCACAGATACGCAGTATTTT	CASSPPTGQGTDTQYF
TRBV28	TRBJ1-2	NA	many	TGTGCCAGCAGCCCGGGACATAACTATGGCTACACCTTC	CASSPGHNYGYTF
TRBV6-5	TRBJ1-2	TRBD1	few	TGTGCCAGCAGTTACAGCAGGGGGTATGGCTACACCTTC	CASSYSRGYGYTF
TRBV7-3	TRBJ2-5	NA	many	TGTGCCAGCAGCTTAGGCTTGAAGGGAGAGAGAGAGACCCAGTACTTC	CASSLGLKGERETQYF
TRBV30	TRBJ2-7	TRBD1	few	TGTGCCTGGAGTGACCCTTCTCTCCGGGACAGGGTCTCCTCCGAGCAGTACTTC	CAWSDPSLRDRVSSEQYF
TRBV12-3/TRBV12-4	TRBJ1-1	NA	NA	TGTGCCAGCACGCGAGATGGAGCTTTCTTT	CASTRDGAFF
TRBV3-1	TRBJ2-1	TRBD2	many	TGTGCCAGCAGCCCTAGGGACTACCTCCGTGAGCAGTTCTTC	CASSPRDYLREQFF
TRBV27	TRBJ2-1	TRBD2	NA	TGTGCCAGCAGATCGGACGGGGGGAACAATGAGCAGTTCTTC	CASRSDGGNNEQFF
TRBV2	TRBJ2-5	TRBD2	many	TGTGCCAGCTACGGGACTAGCTCTCAGACCCAGTACTTC	CASYGTSSQTQYF
TRBV6-2/TRBV6-3	TRBJ2-1	NA	many	TGTGCCAGCAGTACTCGGTATAGGGGGAATGAGCAGTTCTTC	CASSTRYRGNEQFF
TRBV18	TRBJ2-3	NA	many	TGTGCCAGCCCCACCCGAGATACGCAGTATTTT	CASPTRDTQYF
TRBV11-3	TRBJ2-5	TRBD2	many	TGTGCCAGCAGCCCTGGGGGGGTGGATGAGACCCAGTACTTC	CASSPGGVDETQYF
TRBV7-9	TRBJ2-1	NA	few	TGTGCCAGCAGCTACATGGACTTAACTGAGCAGTTCTTC	CASSYMDLTEQFF